These T cell receptor beta chains were read from a single sample in a study of beta chain features in type 1 diabetes. Data came from immunoSEQ multiplex PCR; TCRdb stores just in-frame clones and leaves some out. The table has 600,000 to 700,000 clones, 9.5% to 15% seen once; the top ten hold more than 0.09%. Source material: naive CD4+ T cells from blood. The source of these receptors is a young man with type 1 diabetes. CDR3s include the opening cysteine and the closing phenylalanine or tryptophan. D genes are given only for firm matches. A row's size may be missing; if present it is once, few, many or a size class.

CDR3 length	clone size	V gene	J gene	D gene	CDR3 protein	CDR3 DNA
16	NA	TRBV7-9	TRBJ2-5	TRBD2	CASSPRTSGFQETQYF	TGTGCCAGCAGCCCAAGGACTAGCGGTTTCCAAGAGACCCAGTACTTC
12	NA	TRBV28	TRBJ1-2	NA	CASSALFYGYTF	TGTGCCAGCAGTGCCTTGTTCTATGGCTACACCTTC
11	NA	TRBV4-3	TRBJ2-7	NA	CASSQGTEQYF	TGCGCCAGCAGCCAAGGCACAGAGCAGTACTTC
15	NA	TRBV10-3	TRBJ2-7	TRBD2	CAISAEYGGAYEQYF	TGTGCCATCAGTGCCGAGTACGGGGGGGCCTACGAGCAGTACTTC
15	NA	TRBV28	TRBJ2-6	NA	CASSLVRTGANVLTF	TGTGCCAGCAGTTTGGTCAGAACTGGGGCCAACGTCCTGACTTTC
14	NA	TRBV30	TRBJ1-4	NA	CAWSGRVVSEKLFF	TGTGCCTGGAGTGGGAGGGTTGTTTCTGAAAAACTGTTTTTT
15	NA	TRBV25-1	TRBJ1-6	NA	CASSLGQPTLSPLHF	TGTGCCAGCAGTCTAGGACAGCCTACCCTTTCACCCCTCCACTTT
14	few	TRBV25-1	TRBJ1-4	TRBD1	CASSEGTAPLKLFF	TGTGCCAGCAGTGAAGGGACAGCTCCTTTAAAACTGTTTTTT
12	few	TRBV7-2	TRBJ2-5	NA	CASSPTLHDQYF	TGTGCCAGCAGCCCTACTCTTCACGACCAGTACTTC
17	few	TRBV6-1	TRBJ1-3	TRBD1	CASSESHRTGVGNTIYF	TGTGCCAGCAGTGAGAGCCACCGGACAGGGGTCGGAAACACCATATATTTT
13	few	TRBV11-2	TRBJ1-2	NA	CASSLDQKGRYTF	TGTGCCAGCAGCTTAGATCAGAAGGGTCGCTACACCTTC
15	few	TRBV10-3	TRBJ2-2	NA	CAISVETGVTGELFF	TGTGCCATCAGTGTGGAGACAGGCGTCACCGGGGAGCTGTTTTTT
13	few	TRBV29-1	TRBJ1-4	NA	CSAQGRLNEKLFF	TGCAGCGCCCAGGGGAGACTTAATGAAAAACTGTTTTTT
15	NA	TRBV29-1	TRBJ2-7	NA	CSVVRGGGRTYEQYF	TGCAGCGTTGTAAGGGGGGGTGGCAGAACCTACGAGCAGTACTTC
13	few	TRBV7-2	TRBJ2-5	NA	CASSLGHQETQYF	TGTGCCAGCAGCCTGGGACACCAAGAGACCCAGTACTTC
14	NA	TRBV5-4	TRBJ1-1	TRBD1	CASSPNRGPAEAFF	TGTGCCAGCAGCCCTAACAGGGGGCCCGCTGAAGCTTTCTTT
14	few	TRBV7-2	TRBJ1-2	NA	CASSLEPGIGGYTF	TGTGCCAGCAGCTTAGAGCCGGGTATAGGTGGCTACACCTTC
15	few	TRBV7-2	TRBJ2-7	TRBD1	CASSLAQGIPYEQYF	TGTGCCAGCAGCTTAGCACAGGGGATCCCCTACGAGCAGTACTTC
13	NA	TRBV7-6	TRBJ2-5	TRBD2	CASSTDGRGAQYF	TGTGCCAGCAGCACTGACGGGCGGGGGGCCCAGTACTTC
15	NA	TRBV7-7	TRBJ2-3	NA	CASSLGPRALDTQYF	TGTGCTAGCAGCTTAGGTCCTCGGGCGTTAGATACGCAGTATTTT
17	few	TRBV7-9	TRBJ1-3	NA	CASSLPGQIASGNTIYF	TGTGCCAGCAGCTTGCCTGGACAGATCGCCTCTGGAAACACCATATATTTT
15	NA	TRBV18	TRBJ2-3	TRBD2	CASSSTSGSTDTQYF	TGTGCCAGCTCGTCAACTAGCGGGAGCACAGATACGCAGTATTTT
15	few	TRBV5-1	TRBJ2-2	NA	CASSFRDTNTGELFF	TGCGCCAGCAGCTTCCGGGACACGAACACCGGGGAGCTGTTTTTT
14	few	TRBV9	TRBJ2-2	NA	CASSAGHSVRELFF	TGTGCCAGCAGCGCGGGACACTCGGTCCGGGAGCTGTTTTTT
13	few	TRBV7-2	TRBJ2-3	TRBD1	CASSSTGGDTQYF	TGTGCCAGCAGCTCGACAGGGGGCGATACGCAGTATTTT
13	NA	TRBV5-4	TRBJ2-7	NA	CASSSDTNYEQYF	TGTGCCAGCAGCTCTGACACGAACTACGAGCAGTACTTC
13	NA	TRBV30	TRBJ1-5	NA	CASSGTGNQPQHF	TGTGCCTCTTCCGGGACGGGGAATCAGCCCCAGCATTTT
11	few	TRBV20-1	TRBJ2-4	NA	CSARRANIQYF	TGCAGTGCTAGACGGGCAAACATTCAGTACTTC
13	NA	TRBV9	TRBJ1-1	NA	CASSSSLNTEAFF	TGTGCCAGCAGCTCTAGCCTGAACACTGAAGCTTTCTTT
13	few	TRBV7-9	TRBJ1-1	NA	CASSLSGDAEAFF	TGTGCCAGCAGCTTGTCAGGGGACGCTGAAGCTTTCTTT
15	NA	TRBV6-5	TRBJ1-1	TRBD1	CASSFEQGGDTEAFF	TGTGCCAGCAGTTTCGAACAGGGGGGCGACACTGAAGCTTTCTTT
15	NA	TRBV10-3	TRBJ2-2	TRBD1	CAISEPGQGAGELFF	TGTGCCATCAGTGAGCCGGGACAGGGTGCCGGGGAGCTGTTTTTT